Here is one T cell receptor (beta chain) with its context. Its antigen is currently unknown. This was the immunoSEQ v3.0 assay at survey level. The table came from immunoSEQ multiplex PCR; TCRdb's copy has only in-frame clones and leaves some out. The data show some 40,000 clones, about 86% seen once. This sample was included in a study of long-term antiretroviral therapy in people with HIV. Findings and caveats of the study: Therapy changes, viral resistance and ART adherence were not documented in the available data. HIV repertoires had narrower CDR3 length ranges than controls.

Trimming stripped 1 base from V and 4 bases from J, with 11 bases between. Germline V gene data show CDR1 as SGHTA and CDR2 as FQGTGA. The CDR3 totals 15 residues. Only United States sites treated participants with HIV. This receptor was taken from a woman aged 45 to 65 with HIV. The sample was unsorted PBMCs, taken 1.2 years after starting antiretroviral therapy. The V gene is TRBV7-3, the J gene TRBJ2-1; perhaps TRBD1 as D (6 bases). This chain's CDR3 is CASSLNRGSYNEQFF. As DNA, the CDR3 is TGTGCCAGCAGCTTAAATAGGGGGAGTTACAATGAGCAGTTCTTC.